Listed below are T cell receptor beta chains from one sample, sequenced in a study of beta chain features in type 1 diabetes. The table came from immunoSEQ multiplex PCR; TCRdb's copy has only in-frame clones and leaves some out. The data contain around 130,000 clones, 9% of them singletons. The sequencing input was central memory CD4+ T cells from blood. Receptors originate from a man aged 25 to 40 with type 1 diabetes. The CDR3 runs from the conserved cysteine through the conserved F or W. The D gene is left open where the match is weak. Some rows have no size entry. The others give once, few or many, or a class for an expanded clone.

-	TRBV28	TRBJ1-1	few	CASSRTVNTEAFF	TGTGCCAGCAGTAGGACAGTGAACACTGAAGCTTTCTTT
-	TRBV18	TRBJ2-6	-	CASSGAGATSGANVLTF	TGTGCCAGCTCGGGCGCGGGGGCGACCTCTGGGGCCAACGTCCTGACTTTC
-	TRBV4-3	TRBJ1-4	few	CASSRAATNEKLFF	TGCGCCAGCAGCCGAGCTGCAACTAATGAAAAACTGTTTTTT
TRBD1	TRBV5-1	TRBJ2-7	few	CASSPGTGVFHEQYF	TGCGCCAGCAGCCCGGGGACAGGGGTATTCCACGAGCAGTACTTC
TRBD2	TRBV28	TRBJ2-1	many	CASNDLAGGPFF	TGTGCCAGCAACGATCTAGCGGGGGGGCCGTTCTTC
TRBD2	TRBV27	TRBJ2-7	few	CASSFVAGGNEQYF	TGTGCCAGCAGTTTCGTCGCCGGGGGGAACGAGCAGTACTTC
-	TRBV5-1	TRBJ2-1	-	CASTRGAGASSGEQFF	TGCGCCAGCACCCGGGGGGCAGGGGCCTCGTCGGGTGAGCAGTTCTTC
-	TRBV7-6	TRBJ1-1	-	CASSSTMGGEAFF	TGTGCCAGCAGCTCAACCATGGGCGGGGAAGCTTTCTTT
TRBD2	TRBV5-1	TRBJ2-1	few	CASSLDVRGAASYNEQFF	TGCGCCAGCAGCTTGGATGTGCGGGGGGCCGCATCCTACAATGAGCAGTTCTTC
TRBD2	TRBV19	TRBJ2-1	-	CASSILAGGSEQFF	TGTGCCAGTAGTATACTAGCGGGAGGGAGCGAGCAGTTCTTC
TRBD1	TRBV4-2	TRBJ2-2	once	CASSQEKDRVPGELFF	TGTGCCAGCAGCCAAGAAAAGGACAGGGTTCCCGGGGAGCTGTTTTTT
TRBD1	TRBV5-4	TRBJ2-2	-	CASSVRQGPGELFF	TGTGCCAGCAGCGTCCGACAGGGCCCCGGGGAGCTGTTTTTT
-	TRBV11-2	TRBJ2-3	few	CASSPPSVPSTDTQYF	TGTGCCAGCAGCCCCCCTAGCGTTCCTAGCACAGATACGCAGTATTTT
-	TRBV29-1	TRBJ2-7	-	CSVDRGGDEQYF	TGCAGCGTTGACAGGGGTGGTGACGAGCAGTACTTC
-	TRBV11-1	TRBJ2-1	-	CASSYHYLTERHEQFF	TGTGCCAGCAGCTACCACTACCTGACGGAACGCCATGAGCAGTTCTTC
-	TRBV7-6	TRBJ1-5	few	CASSLSSGVNQPQHF	TGTGCCAGCAGCTTATCCTCGGGGGTCAATCAGCCCCAGCATTTT
TRBD1	TRBV2	TRBJ2-3	few	CASSRTGSTDTQYF	TGTGCCAGCAGCCGGACAGGTTCCACAGATACGCAGTATTTT
-	TRBV7-9	TRBJ2-7	few	CASSGVSSYEQYF	TGTGCCAGCTCAGGCGTGAGCTCCTACGAGCAGTACTTC
-	TRBV2	TRBJ1-1	-	CASSWDISTEAFF	TGTGCCAGCAGTTGGGACATAAGCACTGAAGCTTTCTTT
-	TRBV18	TRBJ1-1	few	CASSPGQNTEAFF	TGTGCCAGCTCGCCGGGACAGAACACTGAAGCTTTCTTT
TRBD1	TRBV5-1	TRBJ1-2	-	CASRLQGLNYGYTF	TGCGCCAGCAGGTTACAGGGGCTGAACTATGGCTACACCTTC
-	TRBV7-9	TRBJ1-1	-	CASSFGYYNTEAFF	TGTGCCAGCAGCTTCGGATACTACAACACTGAAGCTTTCTTT
-	TRBV25-1	TRBJ1-6	-	CASSEYITGPPLHF	TGTGCCAGCAGTGAATATATTACGGGTCCACCCCTCCACTTT